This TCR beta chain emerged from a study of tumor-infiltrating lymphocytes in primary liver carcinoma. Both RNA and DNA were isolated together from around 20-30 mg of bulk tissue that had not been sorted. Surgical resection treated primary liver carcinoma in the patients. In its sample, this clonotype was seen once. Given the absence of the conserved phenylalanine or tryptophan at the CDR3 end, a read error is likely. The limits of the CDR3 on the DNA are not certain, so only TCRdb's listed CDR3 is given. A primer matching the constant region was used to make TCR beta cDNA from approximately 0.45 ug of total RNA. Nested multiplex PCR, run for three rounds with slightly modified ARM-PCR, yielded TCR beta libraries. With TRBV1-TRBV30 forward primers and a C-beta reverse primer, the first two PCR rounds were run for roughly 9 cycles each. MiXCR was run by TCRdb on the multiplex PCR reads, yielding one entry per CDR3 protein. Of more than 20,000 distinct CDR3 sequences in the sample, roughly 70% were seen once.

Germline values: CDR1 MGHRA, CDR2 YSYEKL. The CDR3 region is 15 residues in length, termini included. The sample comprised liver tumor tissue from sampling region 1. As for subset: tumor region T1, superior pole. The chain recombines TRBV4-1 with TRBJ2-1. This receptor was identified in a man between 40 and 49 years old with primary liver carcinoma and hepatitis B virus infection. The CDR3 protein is CTSSPLGNNNNEQFL.